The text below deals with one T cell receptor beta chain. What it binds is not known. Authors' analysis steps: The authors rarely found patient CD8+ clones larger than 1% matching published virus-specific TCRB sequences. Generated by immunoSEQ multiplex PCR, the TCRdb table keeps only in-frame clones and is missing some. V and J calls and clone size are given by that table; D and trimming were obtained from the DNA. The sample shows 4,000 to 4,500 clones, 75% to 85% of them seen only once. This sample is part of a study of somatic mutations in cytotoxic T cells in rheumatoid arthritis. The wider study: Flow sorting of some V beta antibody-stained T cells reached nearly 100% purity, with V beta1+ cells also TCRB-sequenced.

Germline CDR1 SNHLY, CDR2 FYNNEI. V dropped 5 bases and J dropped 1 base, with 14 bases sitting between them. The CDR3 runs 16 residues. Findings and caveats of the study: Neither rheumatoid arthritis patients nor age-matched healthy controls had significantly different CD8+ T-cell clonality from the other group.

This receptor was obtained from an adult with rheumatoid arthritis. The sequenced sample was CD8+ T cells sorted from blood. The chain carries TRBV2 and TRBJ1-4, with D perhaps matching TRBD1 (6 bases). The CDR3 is CASSRGAIGTNEKLFF. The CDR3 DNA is TGTGCCAGCAGTCGGGGGGCGATTGGAACTAATGAAAAACTGTTTTTT.